The 27 T cell receptor beta chains listed next were all sequenced from one sample in a study of Ad26.COV2.S vaccination and SARS-CoV-2 variants. Measured with immunoSEQ multiplex PCR; TCRdb has only the in-frame clones, and not every one. Here the sample spans about 350,000 clones, more than 75% being singletons. The sample's treatment: around 19 received Ad26.COV2.S at low or high dose, single or two shots; about five received placebo; per-sample allocation not given. The investigators took samples on day 63 after the first vaccine or placebo injection. This specimen was peripheral blood, taken in a trial of Ad26.COV2.S vaccine versus placebo. The source of these receptors is a person between 18 and 65 years old who received the Ad26.COV2.S COVID-19 vaccine or a placebo.

DNA for the CDR3: TGCGCCAGCAGCTTGGACAGGGCCCAGGGAAATTCACCCCTCCACTTT. This codes for CASSLDRAQGNSPLHF. This chain connects TRBV5-1 to TRBJ1-6; tentative D call: TRBD1 (6 bases). Germline values: CDR1 SGHRS, CDR2 YFSETQ. The CDR3 spans 16 residues. Trimming shortened V by 0 bases and J by 7 bases, and 14 bases separated the two germline ends.

This rearrangement joins TRBV7-3 to TRBJ2-5; D remains unclear. In germline, CDR1 is SGHTA, CDR2 FQGTGA. Between the trimmed V and J ends, which lost 2 bases and 5 bases, there was a span of 9 bases. This CDR3 contains 13 residues. CDR3 amino acids: CASSLGVHETQYF. DNA of the CDR3: TGTGCCAGCAGCTTAGGCGTTCATGAGACCCAGTACTTC.

The chain has TRBV9 and TRBJ2-7, with a tentative D call TRBD1 (6 bases). V dropped 4 bases and J dropped 9 bases, with 17 bases sitting between them. This CDR3 contains 13 residues. Germline CDR1 SGDLS, CDR2 YYNGEE. CDR3 sequence: CASSPTGSEAQYF. The CDR3 DNA is TGTGCCAGCAGCCCGACAGGTTCGGAGGCGCAGTACTTC.

The chain carries TRBV7-2 and TRBJ2-7; TRBD1 matches 10 bases. The CDR3 contains 15 residues. Trimming took 5 bases from V and 7 from J; bases not matched to a gene: 11. Germline-derived CDR1 and CDR2 are SGHTA and FQGNSA. The DNA of the CDR3 is TGTGCCAGCAGCCACCCGACAGGGGGCGCGGGGGAGCAGTACTTC. Translated: CASSHPTGGAGEQYF.

The chain couples TRBV10-3 to TRBJ1-3, with unresolved D. This CDR3 region has 12 residues. V lost 6 bases to trimming and J lost 0 bases, with 3 bases between them. Germline V lookup: CDR1 ENHRY, CDR2 SYGVKD. The CDR3 here is CAIRGSGNTIYF. The CDR3 DNA follows: TGTGCCATCAGGGGCTCTGGAAACACCATATATTTT.

This clone appeared once. The genes are TRBV6-2 or TRBV6-3 and TRBJ1-5; D is uncertain. The CDR3 runs to 17 residues. Germline CDR1 MNHEY, CDR2 SVGEGT. The germline V and J ends were trimmed by 0 bases and 1 base, with 13 bases remaining between them. For the CDR3, the DNA is TGTGCCAGCAGTTACTCGATCGGGTTTCGGAGCAATCAGCCCCAGCATTTT. Residues: CASSYSIGFRSNQPQHF.

The chain employs TRBV6-6 and TRBJ2-7; 11 bases fit TRBD1. Trimming cost V 6 bases and J 1 base; bases outside gene matches: 8. CDR3 length: 16 amino acids. The germline V gene has CDR1 MNHNY and CDR2 SVGAGI (reference sequence). This chain's CDR3 is CASRGTDRGLSYEQYF. DNA of the CDR3: TGTGCCAGCAGGGGAACGGACAGGGGGCTTTCCTACGAGCAGTACTTC.

The DNA of the CDR3 is TGTGCCAGCAGTTACTGGGCTAGCGGAGATGAGCAGTTCTTC. It is translated as CASSYWASGDEQFF. The chain combines TRBV6-6 with TRBJ2-1; 7 nucleotides align to TRBD2. The CDR3 totals 14 residues. V was pared by 1 base and J by 8 bases, with 5 bases of the junction left unmatched. The germline V gene encodes CDR1 MNHNY and CDR2 SVGAGI (reference sequence).

The chain employs TRBV5-1 and TRBJ1-2; D might be TRBD1 (6 bases). Germline V gives CDR1 SGHRS, CDR2 YFSETQ. CDR3 length: 13 residues. Trimming took off 0 bases at V and 8 bases at J, with 11 bases between the two ends. CDR3: CASSLGDKRGYTF. CDR3 coding DNA: TGCGCCAGCAGCTTGGGGGACAAGAGAGGCTACACCTTC.

In regard to this clone: Other nucleotide sequences from this sample produce the same CDR3. The chain carries TRBV6-5 and TRBJ1-1; TRBD1 matches at 11 bases. V lost 2 bases, J lost 4 bases, and 3 bases stayed unmatched. The CDR3 covers 15 residues. CDR1 is MNHEY, CDR2 SVGAGI, per germline. CDR3 residues: CASSYGTGGFTEAFF. CDR3 DNA: TGTGCCAGCAGTTACGGGACAGGGGGATTCACTGAAGCTTTCTTT.

V and J are TRBV25-1 and TRBJ1-2; possibly TRBD1 for D (5 bases). This CDR3 region has 13 residues. Germline V gene data show CDR1 as MGHDK and CDR2 as SYGVNS. The V end was cut by 4 bases, the J end by 2 bases, with 8 bases between. The CDR3 coding sequence is TGTGCCAGCAGTGGGGGACGGAACTATGGCTACACCTTC. Its protein is CASSGGRNYGYTF.

The gene calls are TRBV5-4 and TRBJ2-7, with 10 bases matching TRBD1. Germline-derived CDR1 and CDR2 are SGHNT and YYREEE (reference sequence). The CDR3 extends over 14 amino acids. The junction had 4 bases not matched to a gene; V was cut back by 3 bases and J by 4 bases. CDR3 coding DNA: TGTGCCAGCAGCTCCCGGGACAGGGGATACGAGCAGTACTTC. Its protein is CASSSRDRGYEQYF.

The table lists this clone with a count of one. V gene TRBV11-2 combines with J gene TRBJ1-1; 7 positions match TRBD1. CDR1 and CDR2 (germline): SGHAT, FQNNGV. The CDR3 consists of 19 residues. J lost 4 bases, V lost 4 bases, and 21 bases had no gene match. The CDR3: CASSSRQGGQKGASTEAFF. For the CDR3, the DNA is TGTGCCAGCAGCTCCCGACAGGGAGGTCAGAAGGGCGCGAGCACTGAAGCTTTCTTT.

The chain has TRBV4-2 and TRBJ2-1, with D possibly TRBD1 on 5 matching bases. CDR3 size: 16 residues. Germline loops: CDR1 LGHNA, CDR2 YNFKEQ. Between the trimmed V and J ends, which lost 1 base and 3 bases, there was a span of 13 bases. CDR3 loop: CASSQGEGAFYNEQFF. DNA of the CDR3: TGTGCCAGCAGCCAAGGAGAAGGGGCCTTCTACAATGAGCAGTTCTTC.

This chain links TRBV18 with TRBJ1-4; D may be TRBD1 (6 bases). The CDR3 has 16 amino acids. The ends were cut back, 4 bases at V and 0 bases at J, with 12 bases in the middle. Germline CDR1 is KGHSH and CDR2 is LQKENI. The CDR3 reads CASSLGHSATNEKLFF. In nucleotides, the CDR3 is TGTGCCAGCTCACTGGGACATTCTGCAACTAATGAAAAACTGTTTTTT. The entire variable domain, with the rest obtained from reference TRBV18 and TRBJ1-4, is as follows: NAGVMQNPRHLVRRRGQEARLRCSPMKGHSHVYWYRQLPEEGLKFMVYLQKENIIDESGMPKERFSAEFPKEGPSILRIQQVVRGDSAAYFCASSLGHSATNEKLFFGSGTQLSVL.

The chain carries TRBV15 and TRBJ1-2; weak D call: TRBD1 (6 bases). The V end lost 0 bases, the J end lost 5 bases, and 13 bases lay between the germline ends. CDR1 is LNHNV, CDR2 YYDKDF, per germline (reference sequence). This CDR3 contains 15 residues. The CDR3 sequence is CATSRDRGQLYGYTF. CDR3 DNA sequence: TGTGCCACCAGCAGAGATAGGGGACAACTTTATGGCTACACCTTC. The variable domain in full, with the rest retrieved from reference TRBV15 and TRBJ1-2, is DAMVIQNPRYQVTQFGKPVTLSCSQTLNHNVMYWYQQKSSQAPKLLFHYYDKDFNNEADTPDNFQSRRPNTSFCFLDIRSPGLGDTAMYLCATSRDRGQLYGYTFGSGTRLTVV.

The V and J genes are TRBV19 and TRBJ1-6; TRBD1 matches 7 bases. The CDR3 has 14 amino acids. Losses at the gene ends were 9 bases for V and 6 bases for J; bases not matched to a gene: 8. Germline V gene data show CDR1 as LNHDA and CDR2 as SQIVND (reference sequence). CDR3 in DNA: TGTGCCAGCACAAGACAGGGCGGTAATTCACCCCTCCACTTT. Amino acid sequence: CASTRQGGNSPLHF.

V and J are TRBV18 and TRBJ2-7; D unresolved. CDR1 is KGHSH, CDR2 LQKENI, per germline. The CDR3 is 12 amino acids. Trimming took off 2 bases at V and 7 bases at J, with 9 bases between the two ends. The CDR3 DNA is TGTGCCAGCTCACCAAGGATCGCTGAGCAGTACTTC. This codes for CASSPRIAEQYF.

The chain combines TRBV24-1 with TRBJ1-4; no definite D call. The CDR3 spans 13 residues. V dropped 9 bases and J dropped 7 bases, with 14 bases sitting between them. Germline V gives CDR1 KGHDR, CDR2 SFDVKD. The CDR3 reads CATAEAFSEKLFF. As DNA, the CDR3 is TGTGCCACCGCGGAGGCCTTTAGTGAAAAACTGTTTTTT.

This clone occurred once. This rearrangement joins TRBV6-5 to TRBJ1-1; D may be TRBD1 (6 bases). The V end lost 4 bases, the J end lost 0 bases, and 12 bases lay between the germline ends. From germline, CDR1 is MNHEY and CDR2 SVGAGI. The CDR3 contains 15 residues. The DNA for the CDR3 is TGTGCCAGCAGTTGGACAGTCCGGTTGAACACTGAAGCTTTCTTT. It is translated as CASSWTVRLNTEAFF.

The rearrangement links TRBV6-6 to TRBJ1-6; D possibly corresponds to TRBD1 (5 bases). The CDR3 totals 14 residues. V was shortened by 2 bases and J by 8 bases, with 10 bases between the two germline ends. Germline V CDR1 and CDR2: MNHNY, SVGAGI (reference sequence). The CDR3: CASSYRDRYSPLHF. CDR3 coding DNA: TGTGCCAGCAGTTACCGGGACCGATATTCACCCCTCCACTTT.

V is TRBV25-1 and J is TRBJ2-4; maybe TRBD1 (7 bases). From germline, CDR1 is MGHDK and CDR2 SYGVNS. The CDR3 runs to 13 residues. V lost 8 bases to trimming and J lost 7 bases, with 15 bases between them. The CDR3: CASYDSGGNIQYF. CDR3 DNA sequence: TGTGCCAGCTATGATTCAGGGGGGAACATTCAGTACTTC.

This sequence joins TRBV9 and TRBJ2-5; TRBD1 matches 9 bases. The V gene end was trimmed by 0 bases and the J gene end by 2 bases; junction bases not matched to a gene: 2. This CDR3 has 15 residues. Germline values: CDR1 SGDLS, CDR2 YYNGEE. The CDR3 region is CASSVEDRGQETQYF. CDR3 DNA: TGTGCCAGCAGCGTAGAGGACAGGGGACAAGAGACCCAGTACTTC.

The chain uses TRBV10-3 and TRBJ2-1, with TRBD2 matching 10 bases. This CDR3 contains 15 residues. Trimming removed 0 bases from V and 10 bases from J; junction bases left unmatched: 6. CDR1 is ENHRY, CDR2 SYGVKD, per germline. CDR3 loop: CAISESASGGDEQFF. In DNA form, the CDR3 reads TGTGCCATCAGTGAGTCGGCTAGCGGGGGCGACGAGCAGTTCTTC.

This chain links TRBV7-9 with TRBJ2-5; 12 nucleotides align to TRBD2. Unmatched junction bases numbered 2, after V lost 5 bases and J lost 1 base. The CDR3 length is 15 residues. Germline V gives CDR1 SEHNR, CDR2 FQNEAQ (reference sequence). CDR3 coding DNA: TGTGCCAGCAGCACGACTAGCGGGAGCCAAGAGACCCAGTACTTC. Amino acids: CASSTTSGSQETQYF.

CDR3 sequence (DNA): TGTGCCAGCAGCCCCTCCGGAGGGCCCGGAGAGACCCAGTACTTC. This translates into CASSPSGGPGETQYF. The gene calls are TRBV14 and TRBJ2-5; a weak D match, TRBD2 (6 bases). V gave up 4 bases and J gave up 4 bases, with 16 bases separating them. This CDR3 spans 15 amino acids. CDR1 is SGHDN, CDR2 FVKESK, per germline.

The CDR3, as DNA: TGTGCCAGCAGCTCTGGACAGGGGAGGGAGACCCAGTACTTC. Amino acids: CASSSGQGRETQYF. The V call is TRBV7-2, the J call TRBJ2-5; TRBD1 matches 9 bases. Germline trimming cut 4 bases from V and 5 bases from J; bases unmatched to any gene: 5. CDR3 length: 14 amino acids. Looked up from germline, CDR1 is SGHTA and CDR2 is FQGNSA.